The T cell receptor beta chain described here comes from a study of blood T cell repertoires in COVID-19. Whole-study context: Researchers got acute and convalescent COVID-19 samples from the United States, Italy and Spain. The analysed material was cDNA or gDNA that came from T cells, B-cell-depleted T cells, or PBMCs.

Original data processing: Cell counts per sample came from amplifying reference gene primers. The protocol was immunoSEQ multiplex PCR, while the TCRdb copy is restricted to in-frame clones and leaves out a portion. That table gives V, J and clone size, and the DNA gave D and trimming. The sample lists more than 150,000 clones, 70% to 90% occurring once. The CDR3 consists of 15 residues. This sequence was found in a woman in her sixties or seventies with acute or convalescent COVID-19. Specimen: peripheral blood. This chain connects TRBV12-1 to TRBJ2-5; TRBD2 is the table's D call, not checked against the DNA. TRBV12-1 is listed as a pseudogene. CDR3 loop: CASSFRRGARETQYF. CDR3 bases: TGTGCCAGCAGCTTTCGCCGGGGGGCTCGAGAGACCCAGTACTTC.